The 25 T cell receptor beta chains presented below share a single source sample, sequenced in a study of neurological immune-mediated disorders. TCRdb independently ran MiXCR on the 5' RACE reads; one entry per CDR3 protein. Of about 74,000 distinct CDR3 sequences listed, 5.2% are singletons. Sequencing was carried out using PBMCs. Source of these receptors: a man aged 18 to 30 with multiple sclerosis.

The DNA of the CDR3 is TGCGCCAGCAGTGAATCCGGGACAGGGGGCAACGAGCAGTACTTC. Amino acids: CASSESGTGGNEQYF. The rearrangement joins TRBV10-2 to TRBJ2-7; 12 nucleotides match TRBD1. The germline gives CDR1 WSHSY, CDR2 SAAADI. V dropped 3 bases and J dropped 5; count of bases not matched to a gene: 5. This CDR3 is built from 15 residues.

This clonotype was counted ten times or more. The chain links TRBV20-1 to TRBJ2-7; no clear D. The CDR3 totals 14 residues. Germline V gene lookup returns CDR1 DFQATT and CDR2 SNEGSKA (reference sequence). V dropped 4 bases and J dropped 4 bases, with 17 bases sitting between them. As DNA, the CDR3 is TGCAGTGCTATCCCCGATTCTTACCCATACGAGCAGTACTTC. Translating gives CSAIPDSYPYEQYF.

This clonotype has a count of ten or more. V usage is TRBV12-3 or TRBV12-4 and J usage is TRBJ2-3; 8 bases are shared with TRBD2. This CDR3 has 16 amino acids. V dropped 7 bases and J dropped 4; count of bases not matched to a gene: 13. CDR3 amino acids: CASNYPFRGGSDTQYF. The DNA of the CDR3 is TGTGCCAGCAACTATCCATTTCGGGGGGGATCAGATACGCAGTATTTT.

This clonotype was counted many times. V and J are TRBV20-1 and TRBJ1-5; D is uncertain. The CDR3 totals 13 residues. Looked up from germline, CDR1 is DFQATT and CDR2 is SNEGSKA (reference sequence). The V and J ends lost 3 bases and 4 bases respectively, with 10 bases between them. CDR3 residues: CSARGSANQPQHF. In DNA, the CDR3 is TGCAGTGCTAGGGGTTCGGCAAATCAGCCCCAGCATTTT.

In its sample, this clonotype was seen many times. V usage is TRBV5-1 and J usage is TRBJ2-2; 8 bases are a match to TRBD1. Germline V lookup: CDR1 SGHRS, CDR2 YFSETQ. The J segment lost 3 bases and the V segment lost 4 bases, leaving 5 bases of the junction unmatched. There are 15 residues in the CDR3. The CDR3: CASSLLTGDTGELFF. The CDR3, as DNA: TGCGCCAGCAGCCTATTGACAGGGGACACCGGGGAGCTGTTTTTT.

This clonotype was detected many times. J is TRBJ1-6 and V is TRBV6-5; 7 positions agree with TRBD1. Trimming took 4 bases from V and 4 from J; bases not matched to a gene: 16. Germline CDR1 and CDR2: MNHEY and SVGAGI. This CDR3 has 19 amino acids. CDR3 DNA sequence: TGTGCCAGCAGTTTTACAGGGGCCTCAACCAGAGCATATAATTCACCCCTCCACTTT. Translated: CASSFTGASTRAYNSPLHF.

This clonotype came up many times. The chain employs TRBV5-1 and TRBJ1-2, with a weak D call TRBD1 (6 bases). Germline V gene sequence: CDR1 SGHRS, CDR2 YFSETQ. The V end lost 0 bases, the J end lost 7 bases, and 16 bases lay between the germline ends. The CDR3 loop spans 15 amino acids. CDR3: CASSLDYREAGGYTF. CDR3 DNA: TGCGCCAGCAGCTTGGATTACAGGGAGGCTGGTGGCTACACCTTC.

Turning to this clonotype: This sequence may be a read error, since a much larger clone differs from it by one base. Here the CDR3 DNA reads TGCGCCAGCAGTGAGTCTGGGTGGGTGGGAAAACCCACCGGGGAGCTGTTTTTT. Amino acid sequence: CASSESGWVGKPTGELFF. The chain joins TRBV10-1 to TRBJ2-2; D gene uncertain. Germline CDR1 WNHNN, CDR2 SYGVQD (reference sequence). The CDR3 has 18 amino acids. V was trimmed by 0 bases and J by 4 bases, leaving 18 bases between them.

The sample holds many counts of this clonotype. The chain combines TRBV9 with TRBJ1-1; D is unclear. V was shortened by 0 bases and J by 6 bases, with 12 bases between the two germline ends. The CDR3 has 14 amino acids. The germline V gene encodes CDR1 SGDLS and CDR2 YYNGEE. CDR3 loop: CASSVDGDLAEAFF. The CDR3 DNA follows: TGTGCCAGCAGCGTAGATGGGGATTTGGCTGAAGCTTTCTTT.

This clonotype has ten or more counts. The J gene is TRBJ2-7, the V gene TRBV24-1; D not certain. Germline values: CDR1 KGHDR, CDR2 SFDVKD. The V end lost 3 bases, the J end lost 2 bases, and 7 bases lay between the germline ends. CDR3 length: 13 amino acids. The CDR3 nucleotides are TGTGCCACCAGTGATCCTCACACCTACGAGCAGTACTTC. This translates into CATSDPHTYEQYF.

This clonotype was detected many times. CDR3 protein: CASSVGFQGKAEKLFF. The CDR3 region has the DNA TGTGCCAGCAGCGTAGGGTTTCAGGGGAAGGCTGAAAAACTGTTTTTT. The rearrangement links TRBV9 to TRBJ1-4, with D possibly TRBD1 on 6 matching bases. Per germline, CDR1 SGDLS and CDR2 YYNGEE. The ends were cut back, 0 bases at V and 7 bases at J, with 16 bases in the middle. This CDR3 spans 16 amino acids.

This clonotype was observed many times. This chain links TRBV12-3 or TRBV12-4 with TRBJ2-5; D is perhaps TRBD1 (6 bases). The CDR3 extends over 13 amino acids. Trimming removed 6 bases from V and 5 bases from J, with 13 bases in between. The CDR3 spells CASRSDQGETQYF. Here the CDR3 DNA reads TGTGCCAGCAGATCCGACCAGGGGGAGACCCAGTACTTC.

The rearrangement joins TRBV5-1 to TRBJ2-7; possible D gene TRBD2, 6 bases. CDR3 length equals 13 residues. The germline gives CDR1 SGHRS, CDR2 YFSETQ. The V end lost 5 bases, the J end lost 0 bases, and 9 bases lay between the germline ends. The chain's CDR3 is CASSRGGSYEQYF. The CDR3 nucleotides read TGCGCCAGCAGTCGGGGAGGCTCCTACGAGCAGTACTTC.

This clonotype was detected ten times or more. The chain combines TRBV5-1 with TRBJ1-1, with D unclear. The V gene lost 0 bases and the J gene lost 0 bases, with 9 bases spanning the gap. Germline values: CDR1 SGHRS, CDR2 YFSETQ. The CDR3 extends over 15 amino acids. CDR3 loop: CASSLDARVNTEAFF. The CDR3 DNA follows: TGCGCCAGCAGCTTGGATGCGAGGGTGAACACTGAAGCTTTCTTT.

This clonotype was found many times. The V gene is TRBV20-1, the J gene TRBJ2-1; no reliable D call. Looked up from germline, CDR1 is DFQATT and CDR2 is SNEGSKA (reference sequence). With 0 bases removed from V and 1 base from J, the gap between germline ends came to 16 bases. The CDR3 totals 17 residues. CDR3 region: CSARENGPSRSYNEQFF. The CDR3 DNA follows: TGCAGTGCTAGAGAAAACGGGCCTAGTCGGTCCTACAATGAGCAGTTCTTC.

This clonotype appeared a few times. The chain is built from TRBV19 and TRBJ2-1; D gene unclear. V lost 4 bases and J 10 bases, leaving 8 bases between the germline ends. The CDR3 length is 11 residues. CDR1 is LNHDA and CDR2 is SQIVND in the germline V gene (reference sequence). The CDR3: CASSTPWEQFF. Here the CDR3 DNA reads TGTGCCAGTAGTACCCCATGGGAGCAGTTCTTC. The full variable domain, rest sourced from reference TRBV19 and TRBJ2-1, is DGGITQSPKYLFRKEGQNVTLSCEQNLNHDAMYWYRQDPGQGLRLIYYSQIVNDFQKGDIAEGYSVSREKKESFPLTVTSAQKNPTAFYLCASSTPWEQFFGPGTRLTVL.

The V call is TRBV7-2, the J call TRBJ2-7; 7 bases fit TRBD2. Trimming at V came to 4 bases and at J to 3 bases, leaving 6 bases not matched to a gene. The germline gives CDR1 SGHTA, CDR2 FQGNSA. CDR3 length: 14 residues. The CDR3 DNA follows: TGTGCCAGCAGCTCCGGGGGGAGCTTCTACGAGCAGTACTTC. Translated: CASSSGGSFYEQYF.

This clonotype was seen at least ten times. This chain joins TRBV20-1 and TRBJ2-1, with no clear D. The CDR3 length is 15 residues. Germline V gene lookup returns CDR1 DFQATT and CDR2 SNEGSKA (reference sequence). Trimming cost V 4 bases and J 0 bases, with 13 bases left between them. The CDR3 protein is CSATSLKGSYNEQFF. CDR3 sequence (DNA): TGCAGTGCTACATCACTTAAAGGCTCCTACAATGAGCAGTTCTTC.

Ten or more counts support this clonotype. The chain combines TRBV19 with TRBJ1-6; D is uncertain. There are 14 residues in the CDR3. Germline CDR1 is LNHDA and CDR2 is SQIVND (reference sequence). The germline V and J ends were trimmed by 5 bases and 9 bases, with 14 bases remaining between them. The CDR3 DNA reads as TGTGCCAGTAGTCGAGACGACCGACCTTCACCCCTCCACTTT. This sequence encodes CASSRDDRPSPLHF.

This clonotype was recorded a few times. The chain recombines TRBV4-3 with TRBJ2-6, with TRBD1 matching over 9 bases. Germline V gene lookup returns CDR1 LGHNA and CDR2 YSLEER. Unmatched junction bases numbered 11, after V lost 0 bases and J lost 2 bases. This CDR3 is 20 amino acids long. CDR3 DNA: TGCGCCAGCAGCCAAGATATAAGGGGACAGGGAGACACTGGGGCCAACGTCCTGACTTTC. Amino acids: CASSQDIRGQGDTGANVLTF.

This clonotype has at least ten counts. V usage is TRBV24-1 and J usage is TRBJ2-2; D ambiguous. V shed 5 bases and J shed 4 bases, with 4 bases lying between them. The CDR3 sequence is 12 residues long. Per germline, CDR1 KGHDR and CDR2 SFDVKD. The CDR3 sequence is CATSAVTGELFF. The DNA for the CDR3 is TGTGCCACCAGTGCTGTCACCGGGGAGCTGTTTTTT.

Ten or more counts support this clonotype. The V gene is TRBV11-2, the J gene TRBJ1-1; D is undetermined. CDR3 size: 17 residues. Germline V gives CDR1 SGHAT, CDR2 FQNNGV. V was clipped by 1 base and J by 0 bases, with 15 bases between them. The CDR3 reads CASSLGWEDLMNTEAFF. CDR3 coding DNA: TGTGCCAGCAGCTTAGGGTGGGAGGACCTCATGAACACTGAAGCTTTCTTT.

This clonotype occurred many times. This sequence joins TRBV5-1 and TRBJ2-1; D may be TRBD1 or TRBD2 (5 bases each). Trimming took 7 bases from V and 8 from J, leaving 19 bases between them. The CDR3 runs to 14 residues. Germline assignment: CDR1 SGHRS and CDR2 YFSETQ. For the CDR3, the DNA is TGCGCCAGCGGGGGTAGGGCGGATGAGGATGAGCAGTTCTTC. Protein: CASGGRADEDEQFF.

This clonotype appeared many times. The chain links TRBV10-3 to TRBJ2-3, with D possibly matching TRBD2 (5 bases). There are 14 residues in the CDR3. Germline CDR1 ENHRY, CDR2 SYGVKD. V was pared by 6 bases and J by 2 bases, with 12 bases between. The CDR3 DNA follows: TGTGCCATCAGAGCACGGGGAGACACAGATACGCAGTATTTT. It codes for CAIRARGDTDTQYF.

This clonotype turned up a few times. A much larger clone lies one base from this, so it may be a read error. V and J are TRBV11-1 and TRBJ2-7; D call uncertain. Between the trimmed V and J ends, which lost 2 bases and 2 bases, there was a span of 4 bases. Germline CDR1 and CDR2: SGHAT and FQDESV (reference sequence). This CDR3 region has 12 residues. CDR3 residues: CASSLTPYEQYF. As DNA, the CDR3 is TGTGCCAGCAGCTTAACCCCCTACGAGCAGTACTTC.